The 26 T cell receptor beta chains below come from one sample, sequenced in a study of shared clonotypes between healthy human individuals. Here immunoSEQ multiplex PCR was the method, and the copy in TCRdb shows in-frame clones only, minus some. The data hold approximately 530,000 clones, with roughly 95% observed a single time. Sample: naive CD4+ T cells sorted from blood. Regarding subset: CD45RA+ positively selected. The receptors derive from a woman in her 30s in good health.

The chain joins TRBV28 to TRBJ2-7; 10 bases align to TRBD1. Germline assignment: CDR1 MDHEN and CDR2 SYDVKM. Losses at the gene ends were 4 bases for V and 5 bases for J; bases not matched to a gene: 8. CDR3 size: 15 residues. The CDR3 DNA follows: TGTGCCAGCAGTTCACAAGGACAGGGGGGCGACGAGCAGTACTTC. Its translation is CASSSQGQGGDEQYF.

V usage is TRBV30 and J usage is TRBJ1-6, with D unclear. Looked up from germline, CDR1 is GTSNPN and CDR2 is SVGIG (reference sequence). The CDR3 consists of 13 residues. Trimming stripped 0 bases from V and 5 bases from J, with 5 bases between. The CDR3 sequence: CAWSVTNNSPLHF. The CDR3 nucleotides read TGTGCCTGGAGTGTAACCAATAATTCACCCCTCCACTTT.

The chain carries TRBV19 and TRBJ2-7; perhaps TRBD1 as D (5 bases). Germline V gene lookup returns CDR1 LNHDA and CDR2 SQIVND (reference sequence). Trimming removed 0 bases from V and 5 bases from J, with 11 bases in between. CDR3 length: 14 residues. The CDR3 DNA reads TGTGCCAGTAGTATAGAGGCAGGGTCGGACGAGCAGTACTTC. Translating gives CASSIEAGSDEQYF.

The V gene is TRBV30, the J gene TRBJ2-2; tentative D call: TRBD2 (6 bases). Germline V gene lookup returns CDR1 GTSNPN and CDR2 SVGIG (reference sequence). V was cut by 0 bases and J by 3 bases, with 11 bases left in between. CDR3 size: 15 residues. The CDR3 loop is CAWSVASGYTGELFF. The CDR3 DNA reads TGTGCCTGGAGTGTAGCCAGCGGGTACACCGGGGAGCTGTTTTTT.

J is TRBJ1-1 and V is TRBV4-1, with D possibly TRBD1 on 5 matching bases. V was cut by 2 bases and J by 4 bases, with 14 bases left in between. The CDR3 runs 15 residues. Per germline, CDR1 MGHRA and CDR2 YSYEKL. The CDR3 DNA is TGCGCCAGCAGCCAATCGGACACCCTGAGCACTGAAGCTTTCTTT. It translates to CASSQSDTLSTEAFF.

The rearrangement links TRBV7-9 to TRBJ2-5, with D possibly TRBD2 on 6 matching bases. CDR1 and CDR2 from the germline V gene are SEHNR and FQNEAQ (reference sequence). This CDR3 has 15 residues. Trimming left V 3 bases short and J 5 bases short, with 16 bases between. CDR3 sequence reads: CASSFPSVGGETQYF. CDR3 DNA: TGTGCCAGCAGCTTTCCTAGCGTGGGCGGGGAGACCCAGTACTTC.

The rearrangement links TRBV5-4 to TRBJ1-1; 7 bases align to TRBD1. With 5 bases clipped from V and 3 bases from J, the junction kept 7 bases outside the gene matches. The CDR3 consists of 14 residues. CDR1 and CDR2 from the germline V gene are SGHNT and YYREEE (reference sequence). The CDR3 nucleotides read TGTGCCAGCAGACAAGGGGGCATGGACACTGAAGCTTTCTTT. This translates into CASRQGGMDTEAFF.

This clone was seen only once. The gene calls are TRBV23-1 and TRBJ2-7; possibly TRBD2 for D (6 bases). TRBV23-1 is noted as an ORF with a role that remains uncertain. The CDR3 contains 13 residues. V shed 9 bases and J shed 3 bases, with 15 bases lying between them. CDR3 coding DNA: TGCGCCAGAGCCAATCGGGGGAGCTACGAGCAGTACTTC. It encodes CARANRGSYEQYF.

J is TRBJ2-2 and V is TRBV9; 8 bases align to TRBD2. This CDR3 is built from 17 residues. Germline values: CDR1 SGDLS, CDR2 YYNGEE. V dropped 2 bases and J dropped 7; count of bases not matched to a gene: 13. The CDR3 here is CASSVVSGGPAGGELFF. DNA of the CDR3: TGTGCCAGCAGCGTGGTGTCGGGAGGGCCAGCGGGCGGGGAGCTGTTTTTT.

The chain combines TRBV7-9 with TRBJ1-4; D may be TRBD1 (5 bases). The germline V gene has CDR1 SEHNR and CDR2 FQNEAQ (reference sequence). V lost 3 bases and J 5 bases, leaving 10 bases between the germline ends. This CDR3 is 14 amino acids long. CDR3 amino acids: CASSFGQGNEKLFF. CDR3 sequence (DNA): TGTGCCAGCAGCTTTGGGCAGGGCAATGAAAAACTGTTTTTT. Full variable domain (missing parts from reference TRBV7-9 and TRBJ1-4): DTGVSQNPRHKITKRGQNVTFRCDPISEHNRLYWYRQTLGQGPEFLTYFQNEAQLEKSRLLSDRFSAERPKGSFSTLEIQRTEQGDSAMYLCASSFGQGNEKLFFGSGTQLSVL.

J is TRBJ1-2 and V is TRBV30; D is unresolved. The germline gives CDR1 GTSNPN, CDR2 SVGIG (reference sequence). The V end lost 2 bases, the J end lost 6 bases, and 7 bases lay between the germline ends. This CDR3 contains 11 residues. The CDR3 here is CAWSTGNGYTF. The DNA for the CDR3 is TGTGCCTGGAGTACGGGGAATGGCTACACCTTC.

The chain combines TRBV10-2 with TRBJ2-3, with D hard to call. V was shortened by 10 bases and J by 4 bases, with 12 bases between the two germline ends. Germline V CDR1 and CDR2: WSHSY, SAAADI. The CDR3 sequence is 12 residues long. CDR3 sequence: CAIGKDPDTQYF. In nucleotides, the CDR3 is TGCGCCATAGGAAAGGATCCAGATACGCAGTATTTT.

The chain joins TRBV7-9 to TRBJ2-7; a weak D match, TRBD1 (6 bases). Germline CDR1 reads SEHNR; CDR2 reads FQNEAQ (reference sequence). Trimming stripped 4 bases from V and 3 bases from J, with 13 bases between. This CDR3 has 14 amino acids. DNA of the CDR3: TGTGCCAGCAGCTCAGACAGGTCCCGCTACGAGCAGTACTTC. This sequence encodes CASSSDRSRYEQYF.

V usage is TRBV6-5 and J usage is TRBJ2-7; perhaps D is TRBD1 or TRBD2 (6 bases each). V dropped 5 bases and J dropped 2 bases, with 16 bases sitting between them. CDR3 size: 15 residues. From germline, CDR1 is MNHEY and CDR2 SVGAGI. This CDR3 reads CASSTLSGATYEQYF. In nucleotides, the CDR3 is TGTGCCAGCAGTACTCTATCGGGGGCCACCTACGAGCAGTACTTC.

The chain recombines TRBV5-1 with TRBJ2-1, with TRBD2 matching over 13 bases. The CDR3 runs to 18 residues. Germline V gene data show CDR1 as SGHRS and CDR2 as YFSETQ. The V segment lost 2 bases and the J segment 3 bases; nucleotides outside the gene matches: 8. The CDR3 DNA is TGCGCCAGCAGCTTTTTTGGGACTAGCGGGATCAGCTACAATGAGCAGTTCTTC. Protein sequence: CASSFFGTSGISYNEQFF.

The V and J genes are TRBV2 and TRBJ1-2, with TRBD1 matching 7 bases. CDR1 and CDR2 (germline): SNHLY, FYNNEI. There are 12 residues in the CDR3. The V segment lost 8 bases and the J segment 2 bases; nucleotides outside the gene matches: 2. The chain's CDR3 is CASRDSNYGYTF. CDR3 sequence (DNA): TGTGCCAGCCGGGACAGCAACTATGGCTACACCTTC.

The chain links TRBV7-3 to TRBJ2-1; D is possibly TRBD2 (6 bases). The CDR3 sequence is 17 residues long. The ends were cut back, 2 bases at V and 6 bases at J, with 20 bases in the middle. Germline V gene sequence: CDR1 SGHTA, CDR2 FQGTGA. CDR3 residues: CASSLYRDSLGFNEQFF. DNA for the CDR3: TGTGCCAGCAGCTTATACCGGGACTCCTTGGGGTTCAATGAGCAGTTCTTC.

The chain carries TRBV6-6 and TRBJ2-2; D may be TRBD2 (6 bases). This CDR3 spans 15 amino acids. Germline V gene lookup returns CDR1 MNHNY and CDR2 SVGAGI (reference sequence). Trimming pared 5 bases from V and 2 bases from J, leaving 12 bases between. CDR3 nucleotide sequence: TGTGCCAGCAGTCCGGGACTCCACAACACCGGGGAGCTGTTTTTT. This codes for CASSPGLHNTGELFF.

V and J are TRBV19 and TRBJ1-5, with TRBD1 matching 9 bases. Germline V gives CDR1 LNHDA, CDR2 SQIVND (reference sequence). This CDR3 is 15 amino acids long. V lost 5 bases, J lost 4 bases, and 6 bases stayed unmatched. The CDR3 loop is CASSPGQGRNQPQHF. For the CDR3, the DNA is TGTGCCAGTAGTCCCGGACAGGGGCGGAATCAGCCCCAGCATTTT.

This chain links TRBV19 with TRBJ1-5; D may be TRBD1 (5 bases). The V and J ends lost 7 bases and 4 bases respectively, with 14 bases between them. The CDR3 sequence is 14 residues long. Per germline, CDR1 LNHDA and CDR2 SQIVND (reference sequence). The CDR3: CASNLGTINQPQHF. The CDR3 nucleotides are TGTGCCAGTAATCTCGGGACTATTAATCAGCCCCAGCATTTT. Filled out from reference TRBV19 and TRBJ1-5, the complete variable domain reads DGGITQSPKYLFRKEGQNVTLSCEQNLNHDAMYWYRQDPGQGLRLIYYSQIVNDFQKGDIAEGYSVSREKKESFPLTVTSAQKNPTAFYLCASNLGTINQPQHFGDGTRLSIL.

This sequence joins TRBV19 and TRBJ2-1; 13 positions agree with TRBD2. CDR1 is LNHDA, CDR2 SQIVND, per germline (reference sequence). V was clipped by 5 bases and J by 8 bases; unmatched bases: 9. The CDR3 sequence is 16 residues long. CDR3 DNA: TGTGCCAGTAGTCCGAGCCGACTAGCGGGAGGTCATGAGCAGTTCTTC. Its translation: CASSPSRLAGGHEQFF.

V and J are TRBV6-1 and TRBJ2-7, with 8 bases lining up with TRBD1. V was clipped by 6 bases and J by 4 bases; unmatched bases: 8. The CDR3 has 14 amino acids. CDR1 and CDR2 from the germline V gene are MNHNS and SASEGT. This CDR3 is CASRGDRTLYEQYF. The DNA of the CDR3 is TGTGCCAGCAGGGGGGACAGGACCCTTTACGAGCAGTACTTC.

The gene calls are TRBV28 and TRBJ1-3; D is perhaps TRBD1 (6 bases). Germline assignment: CDR1 MDHEN and CDR2 SYDVKM. The length of the CDR3 is 14 residues. Between the trimmed V and J ends, which lost 5 bases and 4 bases, there was a span of 12 bases. The CDR3 region is CASSRRGSGNTIYF. CDR3 nucleotides: TGTGCCAGCAGTCGCAGGGGTTCGGGAAACACCATATATTTT.

The chain employs TRBV27 and TRBJ2-7; 7 bases align to TRBD2. This CDR3 has 15 residues. CDR1 MNHEY and CDR2 SMNVEV come from the germline V gene (reference sequence). Trimming cost V 4 bases and J 6 bases; bases outside gene matches: 12. The DNA for the CDR3 is TGTGCCAGCAGTTCCCGGGACTACCCGACCAGCGAGCAGTACTTC. This translates into CASSSRDYPTSEQYF.

The V gene is TRBV6-5, the J gene TRBJ1-2; 9 bases line up with TRBD1. V gave up 5 bases and J gave up 6 bases; unmatched junction bases: 7. The CDR3 sequence is 14 residues long. Germline CDR1 and CDR2: MNHEY and SVGAGI. The CDR3 nucleotides read TGTGCCAGCAGTCTTCCGGGACAGGGCGATGGCTACACCTTC. Residues: CASSLPGQGDGYTF.

Only one count was recorded for this clone. The chain is built from TRBV6-1 and TRBJ2-2; tentatively, D is TRBD1 (5 bases). The CDR3 runs 14 residues. Germline loops: CDR1 MNHNS, CDR2 SASEGT. V lost 5 bases, J lost 4 bases, and 11 bases lay in between. CDR3 sequence: CASSKLDSTGELFF. In DNA, the CDR3 is TGTGCCAGCAGTAAACTCGACAGCACCGGGGAGCTGTTTTTT.